This T cell receptor beta chain was sequenced in a study of metastatic and nonmetastatic thyroid tumors. Background on the study: The authors compared repertoires across blood and tumor or nodule tissue from malignant and benign thyroid patients. Study-wide findings and caveats: Benign nodules reportedly had significantly lower TCR beta diversity than malignant thyroid tumors in blood and tumor.

Not a single patient had been given any form of treatment at any point before undergoing thyroid surgery. In the case of this clone: Its antigen is currently unknown.

The V and J ends lost 5 bases and 3 bases respectively, with 14 bases between them. The CDR3 is 15 residues long. From germline, CDR1 is SGHVS and CDR2 FQNEAQ. Original data processing: Across clinicopathological groups, CDR3 differences served as the basis for building a distant-metastasis classifier for papillary thyroid cancer. MiXCR was used by TCRdb to re-call the PCR reads. The V and J calls shown here were made by TCRdb, not taken from the authors' results. The repertoire includes approximately 12,000 clones, around 20% of them detected once, and more than 13% sits in the top ten. The chain carries TRBV7-8 and TRBJ2-1, with D possibly TRBD2 on 5 matching bases. The sequence came from a female donor with papillary thyroid cancer or a benign thyroid nodule (not recorded which). Some clones in this sample may be carry-over from other donors' samples. Input material: adjacent normal tissue. In nucleotides, the CDR3 is TGTGCCAGCAGCGCGAGCGGTTCCCACTACAATGAGCAGTTCTTC. This gives the protein CASSASGSHYNEQFF.